The 2 T cell receptor beta chains presented below share a single source sample, sequenced in a study of blood T cell repertoires in COVID-19. This table comes from immunoSEQ multiplex PCR, and its TCRdb copy is limited to in-frame clones, with some not included. Of a few hundred thousand clones in the sample, 85% to 90% were seen once. The sequencing sample was made of PBMCs or T cells enriched from blood (not recorded which). The receptors originated from a man aged 30 to 39 who had been exposed to COVID-19.

This chain joins TRBV2 and TRBJ2-7, with 7 bases matching TRBD1. The CDR3 extends over 14 amino acids. Losses at the gene ends were 7 bases for V and 7 bases for J; bases not matched to a gene: 13. Germline values: CDR1 SNHLY, CDR2 FYNNEI. CDR3 DNA sequence: TGTGCCAGCACCAAAGGCGACAGGGAAGGTGAGCAGTACTTC. This translates into CASTKGDREGEQYF.

This clone was detected only once. CDR3 coding DNA: TGTGCCAGCAGTGAAAGGGGACTAGCTGGCGAGCAGTACTTC. Residues: CASSERGLAGEQYF. V is TRBV6-1 and J is TRBJ2-7, with 9 positions matching TRBD2. In germline, CDR1 is MNHNS, CDR2 SASEGT. The CDR3 runs 14 residues. Losses at the gene ends were 2 bases for V and 6 bases for J; bases not matched to a gene: 5.